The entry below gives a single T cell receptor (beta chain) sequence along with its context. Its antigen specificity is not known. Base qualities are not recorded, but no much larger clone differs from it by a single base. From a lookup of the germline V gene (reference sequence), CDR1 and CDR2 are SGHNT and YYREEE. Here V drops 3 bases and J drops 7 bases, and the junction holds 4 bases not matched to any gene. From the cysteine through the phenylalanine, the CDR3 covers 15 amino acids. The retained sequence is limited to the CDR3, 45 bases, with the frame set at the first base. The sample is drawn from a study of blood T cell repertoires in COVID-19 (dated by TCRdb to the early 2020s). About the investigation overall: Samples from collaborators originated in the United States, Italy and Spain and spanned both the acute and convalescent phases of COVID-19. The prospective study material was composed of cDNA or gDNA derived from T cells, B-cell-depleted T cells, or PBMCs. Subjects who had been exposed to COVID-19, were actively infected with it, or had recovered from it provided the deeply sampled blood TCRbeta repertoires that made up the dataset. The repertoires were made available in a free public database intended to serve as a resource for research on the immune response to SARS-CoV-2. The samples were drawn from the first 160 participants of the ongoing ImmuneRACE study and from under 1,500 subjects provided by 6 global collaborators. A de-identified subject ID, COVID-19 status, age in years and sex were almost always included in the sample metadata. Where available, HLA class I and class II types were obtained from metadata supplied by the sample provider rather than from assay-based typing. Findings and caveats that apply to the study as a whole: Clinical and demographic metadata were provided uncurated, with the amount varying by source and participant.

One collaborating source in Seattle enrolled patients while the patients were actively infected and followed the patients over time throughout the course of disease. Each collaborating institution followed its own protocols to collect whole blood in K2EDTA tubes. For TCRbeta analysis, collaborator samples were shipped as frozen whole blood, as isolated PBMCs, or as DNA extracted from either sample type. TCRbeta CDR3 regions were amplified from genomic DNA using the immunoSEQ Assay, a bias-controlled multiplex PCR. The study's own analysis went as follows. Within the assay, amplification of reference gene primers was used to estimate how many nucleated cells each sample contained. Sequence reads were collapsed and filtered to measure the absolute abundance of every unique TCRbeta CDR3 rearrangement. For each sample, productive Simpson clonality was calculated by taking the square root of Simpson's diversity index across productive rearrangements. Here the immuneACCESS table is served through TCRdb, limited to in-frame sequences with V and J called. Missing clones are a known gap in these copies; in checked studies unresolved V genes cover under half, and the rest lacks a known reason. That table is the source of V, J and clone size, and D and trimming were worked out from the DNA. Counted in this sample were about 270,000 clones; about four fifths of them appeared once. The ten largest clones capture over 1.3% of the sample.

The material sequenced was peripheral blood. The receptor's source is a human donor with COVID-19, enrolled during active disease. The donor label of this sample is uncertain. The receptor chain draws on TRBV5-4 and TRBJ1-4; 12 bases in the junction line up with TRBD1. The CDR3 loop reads CASSSGQGAVEKLFF. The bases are TGTGCCAGCAGCTCGGGACAGGGGGCGGTTGAAAAACTGTTTTTT.